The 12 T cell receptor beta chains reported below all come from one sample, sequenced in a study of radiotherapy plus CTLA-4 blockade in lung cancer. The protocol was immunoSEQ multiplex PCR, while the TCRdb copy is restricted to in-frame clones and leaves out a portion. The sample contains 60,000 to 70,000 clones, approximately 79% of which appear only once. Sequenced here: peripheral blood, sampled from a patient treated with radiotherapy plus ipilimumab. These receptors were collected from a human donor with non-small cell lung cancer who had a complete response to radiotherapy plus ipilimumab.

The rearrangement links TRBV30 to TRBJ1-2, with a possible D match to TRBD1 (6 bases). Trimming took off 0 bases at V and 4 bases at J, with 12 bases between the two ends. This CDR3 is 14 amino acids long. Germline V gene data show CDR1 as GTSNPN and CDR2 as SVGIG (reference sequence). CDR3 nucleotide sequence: TGTGCCTGGAGTGTAGGGCCAGGGGCCTATGGCTACACCTTC. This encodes CAWSVGPGAYGYTF.

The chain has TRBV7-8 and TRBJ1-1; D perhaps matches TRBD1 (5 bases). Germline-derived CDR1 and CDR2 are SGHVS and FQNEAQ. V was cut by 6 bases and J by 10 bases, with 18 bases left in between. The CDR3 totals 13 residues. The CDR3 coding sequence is TGTGCCAGCAGAACTGGGACCCCCGAAACAGCTTTCTTT. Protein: CASRTGTPETAFF. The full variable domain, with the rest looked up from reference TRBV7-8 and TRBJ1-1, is GAGVSQSPRYKVAKRGQDVALRCDPISGHVSLFWYQQALGQGPEFLTYFQNEAQLDKSGLPSDRFFAERPEGSVSTLKIQRTQQEDSAVYLCASRTGTPETAFFGQGTRLTVV.

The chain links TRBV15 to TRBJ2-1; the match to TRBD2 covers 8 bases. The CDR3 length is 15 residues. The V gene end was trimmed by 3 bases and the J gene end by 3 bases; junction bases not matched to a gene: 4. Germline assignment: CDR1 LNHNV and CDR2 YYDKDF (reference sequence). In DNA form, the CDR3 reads TGTGCCACCAGCAGTCCTAGCGGGCTCTACAATGAGCAGTTCTTC. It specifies CATSSPSGLYNEQFF.

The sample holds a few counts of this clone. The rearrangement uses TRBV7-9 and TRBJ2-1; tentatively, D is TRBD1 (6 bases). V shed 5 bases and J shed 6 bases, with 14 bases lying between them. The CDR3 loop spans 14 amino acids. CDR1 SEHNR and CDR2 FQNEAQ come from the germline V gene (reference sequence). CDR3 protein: CASSPPTGLNEQFF. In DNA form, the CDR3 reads TGTGCCAGCAGCCCCCCGACAGGTCTCAATGAGCAGTTCTTC.

The CDR3 protein is CASSLKGESGYTF. DNA for the CDR3: TGCGCCAGCAGCTTGAAAGGGGAAAGTGGCTACACCTTC. The chain is built from TRBV5-1 and TRBJ1-2; weak D call: TRBD1 (5 bases). Per the germline V gene, CDR1 is SGHRS and CDR2 is YFSETQ. V was trimmed by 1 base and J by 7 bases, leaving 11 bases between them. CDR3 size: 13 residues.

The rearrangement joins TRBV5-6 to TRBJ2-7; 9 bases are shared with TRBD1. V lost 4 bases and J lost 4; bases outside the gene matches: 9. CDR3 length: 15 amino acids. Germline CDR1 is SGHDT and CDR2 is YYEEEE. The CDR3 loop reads CASSGNRGLNYEQYF. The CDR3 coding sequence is TGTGCCAGCAGCGGGAACAGGGGGCTTAATTACGAGCAGTACTTC.

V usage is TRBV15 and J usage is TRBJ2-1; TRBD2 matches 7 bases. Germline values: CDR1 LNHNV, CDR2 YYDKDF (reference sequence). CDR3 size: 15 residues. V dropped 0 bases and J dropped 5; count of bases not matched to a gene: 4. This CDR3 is CATSRDKRDNNEQFF. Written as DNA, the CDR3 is TGTGCCACCAGCAGAGATAAGCGGGATAACAATGAGCAGTTCTTC.

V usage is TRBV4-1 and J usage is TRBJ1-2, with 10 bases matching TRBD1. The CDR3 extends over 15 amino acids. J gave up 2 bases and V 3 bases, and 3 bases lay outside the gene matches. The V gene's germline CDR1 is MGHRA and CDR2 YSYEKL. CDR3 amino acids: CASSHGQGVNYGYTF. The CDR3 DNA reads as TGCGCCAGCAGCCACGGACAGGGGGTAAACTATGGCTACACCTTC.

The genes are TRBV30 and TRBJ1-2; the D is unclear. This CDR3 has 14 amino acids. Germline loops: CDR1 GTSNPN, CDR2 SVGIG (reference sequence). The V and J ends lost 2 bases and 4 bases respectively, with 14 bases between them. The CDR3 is CAWSQGDGFYGYTF. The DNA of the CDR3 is TGTGCCTGGAGTCAAGGTGACGGATTCTATGGCTACACCTTC.

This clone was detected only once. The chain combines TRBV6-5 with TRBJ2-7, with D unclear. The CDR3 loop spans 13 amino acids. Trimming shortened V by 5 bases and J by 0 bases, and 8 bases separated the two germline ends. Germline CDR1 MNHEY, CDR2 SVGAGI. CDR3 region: CASSQGPSYEQYV. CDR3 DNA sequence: TGTGCCAGCAGTCAAGGGCCCTCCTACGAGCAGTACGTC.

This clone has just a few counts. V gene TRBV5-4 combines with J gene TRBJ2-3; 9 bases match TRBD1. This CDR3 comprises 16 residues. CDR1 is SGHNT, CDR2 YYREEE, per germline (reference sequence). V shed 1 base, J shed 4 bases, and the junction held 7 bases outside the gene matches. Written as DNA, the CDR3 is TGTGCCAGCAGCTTGAACAGGGGGCGCTTCGCAGATACGCAGTATTTT. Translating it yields CASSLNRGRFADTQYF.

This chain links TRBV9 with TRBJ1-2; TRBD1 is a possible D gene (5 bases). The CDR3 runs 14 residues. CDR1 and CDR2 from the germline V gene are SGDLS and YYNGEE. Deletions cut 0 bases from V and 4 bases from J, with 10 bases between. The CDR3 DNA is TGTGCCAGCAGCGTAGAGGCTGGGGGCTATGGCTACACCTTC. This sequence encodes CASSVEAGGYGYTF.